One T cell receptor (beta chain) is described in this entry. The length of the CDR3 is 14 residues. Trimming took 5 bases from V and 4 from J, leaving 14 bases between them. Germline V lookup: CDR1 KGHSH, CDR2 LQKENI. Produced via immunoSEQ multiplex PCR; TCRdb's table is partial and in-frame only. Of some 2,100,000 clones in the sample, more than 90% were seen once. This specimen comes from a study of shared clonotypes between healthy human individuals. The donor cohort consisted entirely of Caucasian adults residing in Nashville, Tennessee. The receptor comes from a man between 18 and 29 years old in good health. The genes are TRBV18 and TRBJ2-5; perhaps TRBD2 as D (6 bases). The sample comprised naive CD4+ T cells sorted from blood. Documented subset: CD45RA+ positively selected. The CDR3 DNA is TGTGCCAGCTCATCCCCTCCCGGGGGAGAGACCCAGTACTTC. Its translation: CASSSPPGGETQYF. Combining the CDR3 with reference TRBV18 and TRBJ2-5 gives the whole variable domain NAGVMQNPRHLVRRRGQEARLRCSPMKGHSHVYWYRQLPEEGLKFMVYLQKENIIDESGMPKERFSAEFPKEGPSILRIQQVVRGDSAAYFCASSSPPGGETQYFGPGTRLLVL.